Here is one T cell receptor beta chain with its context. These data are taken from a study of blood T cell repertoires in COVID-19. Study information: Material from acute and convalescent COVID-19 was sourced from the United States, Italy and Spain. The analysed material was cDNA or gDNA that came from T cells, B-cell-depleted T cells, or PBMCs.

In the original processing: Amplifying reference gene primers gave estimates of nucleated cell counts. The protocol was immunoSEQ multiplex PCR, while the TCRdb copy is restricted to in-frame clones and leaves out a portion. The V and J calls and clone size are taken from that table; D and trimming were inferred from the DNA. The sample contains roughly 150,000 clones, 80% to 90% of which appear only once. Per the germline V gene, CDR1 is LGHDT and CDR2 is YNNKEL (reference sequence). Trimming cost V 2 bases and J 0 bases, with 20 bases left between them. The CDR3 spans 19 residues. The clonotype was recovered from a woman in her 70s with acute or convalescent COVID-19. V usage is TRBV3-1 (or the pseudogene TRBV3-2) and J usage is TRBJ2-1, with D possibly being TRBD1 (6 bases). Input material: peripheral blood. DNA of the CDR3: TGTGCCAGCAGCCAATCCCGGACAGCGTACTTTAGCTCCTACAATGAGCAGTTCTTC. Translated, it gives CASSQSRTAYFSSYNEQFF.